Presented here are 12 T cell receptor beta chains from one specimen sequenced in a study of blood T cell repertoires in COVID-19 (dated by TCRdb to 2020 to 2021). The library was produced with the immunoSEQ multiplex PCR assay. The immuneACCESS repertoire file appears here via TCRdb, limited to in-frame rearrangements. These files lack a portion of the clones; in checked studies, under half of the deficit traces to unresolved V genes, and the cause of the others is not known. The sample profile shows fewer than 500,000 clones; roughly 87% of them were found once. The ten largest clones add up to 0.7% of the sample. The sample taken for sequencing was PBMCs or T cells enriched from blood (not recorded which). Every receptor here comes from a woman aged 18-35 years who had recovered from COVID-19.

CDR3 nucleotides: TGTGCCAGCAGTGATCTTAGCGGGGTAGCAGATACGCAGTATTTT. This sequence encodes CASSDLSGVADTQYF. This rearrangement joins TRBV25-1 to TRBJ2-3, with 8 bases aligning to TRBD2. CDR3 length equals 15 residues. Germline V lookup: CDR1 MGHDK, CDR2 SYGVNS. Losses at the gene ends were 3 bases for V and 4 bases for J; bases not matched to a gene: 6.

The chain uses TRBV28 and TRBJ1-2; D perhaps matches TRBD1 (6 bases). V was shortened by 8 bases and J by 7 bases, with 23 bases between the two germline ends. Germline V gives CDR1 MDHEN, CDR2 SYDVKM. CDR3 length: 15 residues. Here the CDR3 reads CASLPGTTGATGYTF. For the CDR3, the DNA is TGTGCCAGCTTACCCGGGACAACCGGCGCCACTGGCTACACCTTC.

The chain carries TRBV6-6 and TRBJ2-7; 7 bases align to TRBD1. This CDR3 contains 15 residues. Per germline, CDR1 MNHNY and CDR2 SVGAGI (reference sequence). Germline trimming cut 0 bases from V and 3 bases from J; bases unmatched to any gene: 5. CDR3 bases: TGTGCCAGCAGTTACTCGAACAGGGGAGACTACGAGCAGTACTTC. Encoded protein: CASSYSNRGDYEQYF.

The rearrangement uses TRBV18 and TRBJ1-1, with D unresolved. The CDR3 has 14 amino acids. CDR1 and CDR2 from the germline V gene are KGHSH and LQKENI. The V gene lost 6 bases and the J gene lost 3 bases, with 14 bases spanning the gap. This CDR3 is CASSPQWGDTEAFF. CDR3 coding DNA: TGTGCCAGCTCGCCTCAGTGGGGAGACACTGAAGCTTTCTTT.

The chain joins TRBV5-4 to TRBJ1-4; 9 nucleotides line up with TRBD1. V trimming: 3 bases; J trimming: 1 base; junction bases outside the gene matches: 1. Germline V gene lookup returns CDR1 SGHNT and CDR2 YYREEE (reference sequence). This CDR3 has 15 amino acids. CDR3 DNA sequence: TGTGCCAGCAGCTACAGGGGGCAAACTAATGAAAAACTGTTTTTT. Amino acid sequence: CASSYRGQTNEKLFF.

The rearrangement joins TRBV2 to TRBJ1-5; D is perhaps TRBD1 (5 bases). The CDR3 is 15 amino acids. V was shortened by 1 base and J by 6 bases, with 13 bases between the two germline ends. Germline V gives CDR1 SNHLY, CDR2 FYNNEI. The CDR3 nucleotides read TGTGCCAGCAGTGAAGAGGCGGTGGGGGGTCAGCCCCAGCATTTT. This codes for CASSEEAVGGQPQHF.

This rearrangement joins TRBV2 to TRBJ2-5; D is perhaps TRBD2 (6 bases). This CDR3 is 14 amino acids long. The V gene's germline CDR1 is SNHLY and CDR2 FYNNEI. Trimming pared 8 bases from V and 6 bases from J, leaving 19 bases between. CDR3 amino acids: CASEKGGNVQTQYF. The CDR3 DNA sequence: TGTGCCAGCGAGAAGGGAGGCAACGTCCAGACCCAGTACTTC.

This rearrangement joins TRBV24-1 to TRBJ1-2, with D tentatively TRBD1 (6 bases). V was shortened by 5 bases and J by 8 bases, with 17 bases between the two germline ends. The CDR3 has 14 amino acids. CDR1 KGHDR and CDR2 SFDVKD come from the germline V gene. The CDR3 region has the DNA TGTGCCACCAGTGGTTCAGGGGCATGGTACGGCTACACCTTC. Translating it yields CATSGSGAWYGYTF.

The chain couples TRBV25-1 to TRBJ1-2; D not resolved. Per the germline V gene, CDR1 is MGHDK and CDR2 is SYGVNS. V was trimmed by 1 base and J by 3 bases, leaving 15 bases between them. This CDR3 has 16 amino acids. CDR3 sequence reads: CASSELREDRDYGYTF. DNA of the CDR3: TGTGCCAGCAGTGAATTGAGGGAAGATCGGGACTATGGCTACACCTTC.

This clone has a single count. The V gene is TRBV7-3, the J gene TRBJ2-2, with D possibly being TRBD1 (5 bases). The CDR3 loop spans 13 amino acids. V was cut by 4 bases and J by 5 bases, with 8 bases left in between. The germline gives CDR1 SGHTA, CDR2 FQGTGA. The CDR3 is CASSSDNTGELFF. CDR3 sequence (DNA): TGTGCCAGCAGCTCGGACAATACCGGGGAGCTGTTTTTT.

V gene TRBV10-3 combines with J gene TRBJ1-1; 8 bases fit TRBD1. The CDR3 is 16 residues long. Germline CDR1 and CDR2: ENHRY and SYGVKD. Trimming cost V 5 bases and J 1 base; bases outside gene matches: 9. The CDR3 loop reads CAISNTGQGKNTEAFF. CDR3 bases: TGTGCCATCAGTAATACCGGACAGGGAAAGAACACTGAAGCTTTCTTT.

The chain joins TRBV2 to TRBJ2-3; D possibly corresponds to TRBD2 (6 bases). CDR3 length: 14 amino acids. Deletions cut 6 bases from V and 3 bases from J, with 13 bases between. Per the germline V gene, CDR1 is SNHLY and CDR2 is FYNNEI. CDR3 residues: CASRPTGVTDTQYF. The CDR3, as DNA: TGTGCCAGCAGGCCGACGGGGGTTACAGATACGCAGTATTTT.